A single sample is the source of the 13 T cell receptor beta chains below, sequenced in a study of T cells in Graves' hyperthyroidism and ophthalmopathy. TCR beta CDR3 regions were amplified from RNA transcripts. The HTBI primer set drove a first-round RT-PCR of the TCR CDR3. TCRdb reprocessed the multiplex PCR reads via MiXCR and lists one record per CDR3 protein. The sample yields a few hundred thousand distinct CDR3 sequences, 15% to 17% seen once. Sequencing was carried out using blood. Every receptor here comes from a woman aged 18 to 35 with Graves' hyperthyroidism that later progressed to Graves' ophthalmopathy.

The chain joins TRBV7-9 to TRBJ2-1, with D perhaps matching TRBD1 (5 bases). This CDR3 has 14 amino acids. V was clipped by 5 bases and J by 1 base, with 9 bases between them. Germline lookup yields CDR1 SEHNR and CDR2 FQNEAQ (reference sequence). The CDR3 region has the DNA TGTGCCAGCAGCGAGACAGATTCCTACAATGAGCAGTTCTTC. Protein product: CASSETDSYNEQFF.

This clonotype was recorded at least ten times. This sequence joins TRBV10-3 and TRBJ2-1; weak D call: TRBD1 (6 bases). The CDR3 runs to 13 residues. The V gene's germline CDR1 is ENHRY and CDR2 SYGVKD. V was shortened by 3 bases and J by 8 bases, with 11 bases between the two germline ends. The CDR3 region has the DNA TGTGCCATCAGTGATGGACAGAAGGATGAGCAGTTCTTC. Amino acid sequence: CAISDGQKDEQFF.

This clonotype was seen at least ten times. The chain recombines TRBV20-1 with TRBJ2-7; D may be TRBD1 (5 bases). Trimming pared 1 base from V and 0 bases from J, leaving 10 bases between. The CDR3 is 14 residues long. Per the germline V gene, CDR1 is DFQATT and CDR2 is SNEGSKA (reference sequence). The CDR3 spells CSARGQISSYEQYF. The CDR3 DNA reads TGCAGTGCTAGAGGACAGATTAGCTCCTACGAGCAGTACTTC.

Regarding this clonotype: A read error may produce the germline difference seen at one junction end. This rearrangement joins TRBV24-1 to TRBJ2-3, with TRBD1 matching 8 bases. This CDR3 is built from 18 residues. Germline V gives CDR1 KGHDR, CDR2 SFDVKD. The CDR3 DNA reads as TGTGCCATCAGTGACCCCCCCGGACAGGGCGAGAGCACAGATACGCAGTATTTT. This sequence encodes CAISDPPGQGESTDTQYF.

This clonotype was seen a few times. CDR3 in DNA: TGCAGTGCTGGCTTGGCGACAGGGAATACTGAAGCTTTCTTT. Amino acids: CSAGLATGNTEAFF. The chain couples TRBV20-1 to TRBJ1-1; 7 bases agree with TRBD1. The CDR3 has 14 residues. Unmatched junction bases numbered 11, after V lost 5 bases and J lost 5 bases. From germline, CDR1 is DFQATT and CDR2 SNEGSKA (reference sequence).

Ten or more counts support this clonotype. The rearrangement links TRBV7-2 to TRBJ2-1; D tentatively reads TRBD1 or TRBD2 (5 bases each). This CDR3 is built from 14 residues. V was shortened by 5 bases and J by 5 bases, with 13 bases between the two germline ends. Germline CDR1 reads SGHTA; CDR2 reads FQGNSA. The CDR3 nucleotides are TGTGCCAGCAGCCGGAGTAGGGGAGACAATGAGCAGTTCTTC. Amino acids: CASSRSRGDNEQFF.

This clonotype was counted at least ten times. V and J are TRBV20-1 and TRBJ2-7; a possible D gene is TRBD2 (5 bases). V lost 6 bases, J lost 0 bases, and 18 bases lay in between. The length of the CDR3 is 15 residues. Germline values: CDR1 DFQATT, CDR2 SNEGSKA (reference sequence). The CDR3 DNA is TGCAGTGCCCCTCATTGGCGGGCGAGCTCCTACGAGCAGTACTTC. The encoded protein is CSAPHWRASSYEQYF.

Only a few counts were recorded for this clonotype. V and J are TRBV5-1 and TRBJ2-1; TRBD2 agrees at 12 bases. CDR3 size: 15 residues. Germline CDR1 SGHRS, CDR2 YFSETQ. The V gene end was trimmed by 4 bases and the J gene end by 9 bases; junction bases not matched to a gene: 8. CDR3: CASSGASGRATEQFF. CDR3 DNA sequence: TGCGCCAGCAGCGGGGCTAGCGGGAGGGCCACTGAGCAGTTCTTC. Full variable domain (missing parts from reference TRBV5-1 and TRBJ2-1): KAGVTQTPRYLIKTRGQQVTLSCSPISGHRSVSWYQQTPGQGLQFLFEYFSETQRNKGNFPGRFSGRQFSNSRSEMNVSTLELGDSALYLCASSGASGRATEQFFGPGTRLTVL.

This clonotype turned up a few times. J is TRBJ2-3 and V is TRBV24-1, with 11 bases identical to TRBD2. The V and J ends lost 3 bases and 2 bases, in that order; junction bases with no gene match: 6. Germline assignment: CDR1 KGHDR and CDR2 SFDVKD. There are 17 residues in the CDR3. Here the CDR3 DNA reads TGTGCCACCAGTGATACCCTTAGCGGGAGGGACACAGATACGCAGTATTTT. Translated: CATSDTLSGRDTDTQYF.

For this clonotype: A clone one base away is much larger, so this may be a read error. The chain recombines TRBV2 with TRBJ2-2, with 7 positions matching TRBD2. J gave up 5 bases and V 5 bases, and 5 bases lay outside the gene matches. Germline-derived CDR1 and CDR2 are SNHLY and FYNNEI. CDR3 size: 14 residues. CDR3 coding DNA: TGTGCCAGCAGTATGGGGGGGTATACCGGGGAGCTGTTTTTT. Its protein product is CASSMGGYTGELFF.

This clonotype was observed a handful of times. The chain is built from TRBV5-1 and TRBJ2-7, with 11 positions matching TRBD2. The CDR3 extends over 16 amino acids. Germline loops: CDR1 SGHRS, CDR2 YFSETQ. The V and J ends lost 3 bases and 4 bases, in that order; junction bases with no gene match: 9. The CDR3 reads CASSSVSSGRSYEQYF. The CDR3 DNA is TGCGCCAGCAGCTCAGTATCTAGCGGGAGGTCTTACGAGCAGTACTTC.

On this clonotype itself: This sequence may be a read error, since a much larger clone differs from it by one base. The rearrangement uses TRBV29-1 and TRBJ2-7; perhaps TRBD1 as D (5 bases). This CDR3 is 14 amino acids long. Germline V gene data show CDR1 as SQVTM and CDR2 as ANQGSEA. CDR3: CSVEVITGSYERYF. Here the CDR3 DNA reads TGCAGCGTTGAAGTCATTACAGGCTCCTACGAGCGGTACTTC.

The chain combines TRBV10-3 with TRBJ1-5; no firm D call. The CDR3 is 14 amino acids. V was clipped by 4 bases and J by 0 bases, with 7 bases between them. Germline lookup yields CDR1 ENHRY and CDR2 SYGVKD. The CDR3 spells CAISGTLSNQPQHF. The CDR3, as DNA: TGTGCCATCAGTGGTACACTTAGCAATCAGCCCCAGCATTTT.